This T cell receptor beta chain was recorded in a study of blood T cell repertoires in COVID-19. Study at large: PBMCs, B-cell-depleted T cells, or T cells provided the cDNA or gDNA that made up the material.

The assay was immunoSEQ multiplex PCR, and TCRdb's table has in-frame clones only and misses some. The table has 100,000 to 110,000 clones, approximately 89% seen once; the top ten hold around 2.1%. The CDR3 is 13 residues long. Deletions cut 2 bases from V and 3 bases from J, with 7 bases between. This receptor was taken from a man between 50 and 59 years old with active COVID-19. The rearrangement uses TRBV12-3 or TRBV12-4 and TRBJ1-1; unclear D gene. What was sequenced was peripheral blood. Written as DNA, the CDR3 is TGTGCCAGCAGTTTATTTCAGGACACTGAAGCTTTCTTT. Its translation is CASSLFQDTEAFF.